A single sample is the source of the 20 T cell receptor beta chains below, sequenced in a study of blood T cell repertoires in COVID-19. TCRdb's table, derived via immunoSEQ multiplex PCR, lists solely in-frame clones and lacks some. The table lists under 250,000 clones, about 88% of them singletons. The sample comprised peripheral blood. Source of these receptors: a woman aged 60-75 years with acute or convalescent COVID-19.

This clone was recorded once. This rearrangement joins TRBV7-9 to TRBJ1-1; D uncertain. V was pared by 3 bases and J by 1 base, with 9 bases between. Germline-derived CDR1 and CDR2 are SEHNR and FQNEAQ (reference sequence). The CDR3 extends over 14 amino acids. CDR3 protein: CASSLGTRNTEAFF. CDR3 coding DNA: TGTGCCAGCAGCTTGGGCACCAGGAACACTGAAGCTTTCTTT.

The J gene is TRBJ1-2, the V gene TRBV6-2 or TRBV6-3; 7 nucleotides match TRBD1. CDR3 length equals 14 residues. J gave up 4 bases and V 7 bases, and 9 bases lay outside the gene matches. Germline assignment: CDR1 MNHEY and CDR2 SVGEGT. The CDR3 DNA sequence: TGTGCCAGCACCCCCAGAGGGGGCTTCTATGGCTACACCTTC. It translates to CASTPRGGFYGYTF.

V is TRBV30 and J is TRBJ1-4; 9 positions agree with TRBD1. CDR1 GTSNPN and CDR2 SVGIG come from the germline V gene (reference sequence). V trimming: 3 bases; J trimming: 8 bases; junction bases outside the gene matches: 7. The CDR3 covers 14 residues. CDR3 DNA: TGTGCCTGGAGGAGGGGACAGGGATCCGAAAAACTGTTTTTT. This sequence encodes CAWRRGQGSEKLFF.

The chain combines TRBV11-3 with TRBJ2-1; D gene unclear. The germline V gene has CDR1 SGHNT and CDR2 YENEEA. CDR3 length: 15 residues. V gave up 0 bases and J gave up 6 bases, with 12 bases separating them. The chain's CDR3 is CASSLDLARSNEQFF. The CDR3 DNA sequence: TGTGCCAGCAGCTTAGATCTTGCGAGGAGCAATGAGCAGTTCTTC. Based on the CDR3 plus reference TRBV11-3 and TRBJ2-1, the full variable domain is EAGVVQSPRYKIIEKKQPVAFWCNPISGHNTLYWYLQNLGQGPELLIRYENEEAVDDSQLPKDRFSAERLKGVDSTLKIQPAELGDSAVYLCASSLDLARSNEQFFGPGTRLTVL.

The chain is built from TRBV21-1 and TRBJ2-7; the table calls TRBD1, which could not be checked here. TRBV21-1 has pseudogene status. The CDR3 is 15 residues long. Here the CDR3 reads CASSKVETVPYEQYF. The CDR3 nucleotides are TGTGCCAGCAGCAAAGTTGAGACAGTCCCTTACGAGCAGTACTTC.

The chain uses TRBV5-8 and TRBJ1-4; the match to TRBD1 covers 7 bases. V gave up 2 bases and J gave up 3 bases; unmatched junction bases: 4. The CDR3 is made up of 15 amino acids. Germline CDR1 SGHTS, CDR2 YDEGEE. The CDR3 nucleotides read TGTGCCAGCAGCTTATGGACAGGTTCTAATGAAAAACTGTTTTTT. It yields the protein CASSLWTGSNEKLFF. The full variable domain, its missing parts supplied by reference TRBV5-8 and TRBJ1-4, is EAGVTQSPTHLIKTRGQQATLRCSPISGHTSVYWYQQALGLGLQFLLWYDEGEERNRGNFPPRFSGRQFPNYSSELNVNALELEDSALYLCASSLWTGSNEKLFFGSGTQLSVL.

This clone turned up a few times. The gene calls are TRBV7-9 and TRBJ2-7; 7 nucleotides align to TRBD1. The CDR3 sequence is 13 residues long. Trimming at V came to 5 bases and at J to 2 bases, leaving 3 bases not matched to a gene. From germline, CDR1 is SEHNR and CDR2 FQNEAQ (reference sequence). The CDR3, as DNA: TGTGCCAGCAGCCACGGGACAGCCTACGAGCAGTACTTC. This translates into CASSHGTAYEQYF.

The CDR3 region has the DNA TGTGCCTGGAGTGACCGGACAGGGAACTCCTACGAGCAGTACTTC. It yields the protein CAWSDRTGNSYEQYF. The chain joins TRBV30 to TRBJ2-7, with 8 bases identical to TRBD1. The CDR3 has 15 residues. V lost 1 base to trimming and J lost 0 bases; unmatched junction nucleotides: 5. The germline V gene has CDR1 GTSNPN and CDR2 SVGIG (reference sequence).

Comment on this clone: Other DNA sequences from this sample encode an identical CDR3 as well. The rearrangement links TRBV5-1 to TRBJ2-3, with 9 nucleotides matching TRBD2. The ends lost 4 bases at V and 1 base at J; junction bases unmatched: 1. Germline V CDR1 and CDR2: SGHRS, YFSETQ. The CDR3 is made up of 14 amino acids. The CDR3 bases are TGCGCCAGCAGCGTAGCGGGGGGCACAGATACGCAGTATTTT. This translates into CASSVAGGTDTQYF.

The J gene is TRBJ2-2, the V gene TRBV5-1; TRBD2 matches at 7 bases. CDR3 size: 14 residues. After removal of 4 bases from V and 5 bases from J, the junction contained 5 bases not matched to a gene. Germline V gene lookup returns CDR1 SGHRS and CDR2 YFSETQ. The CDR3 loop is CASSILAETGELFF. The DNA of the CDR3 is TGCGCCAGCAGCATCCTAGCGGAAACCGGGGAGCTGTTTTTT.

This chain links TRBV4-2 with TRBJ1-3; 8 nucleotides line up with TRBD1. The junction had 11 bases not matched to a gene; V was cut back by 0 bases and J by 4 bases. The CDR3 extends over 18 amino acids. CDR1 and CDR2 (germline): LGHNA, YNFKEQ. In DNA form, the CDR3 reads TGTGCCAGCAGCCAAGATCTGTTAGGACAGGGCACCGGAAACACCATATATTTT. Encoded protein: CASSQDLLGQGTGNTIYF.

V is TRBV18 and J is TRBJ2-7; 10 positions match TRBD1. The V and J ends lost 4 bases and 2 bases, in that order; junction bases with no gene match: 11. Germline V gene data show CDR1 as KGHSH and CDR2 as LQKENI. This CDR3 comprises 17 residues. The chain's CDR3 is CASSQNQGGQGTYEQYF. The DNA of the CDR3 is TGTGCCAGCTCACAAAATCAGGGGGGACAGGGGACCTACGAGCAGTACTTC.

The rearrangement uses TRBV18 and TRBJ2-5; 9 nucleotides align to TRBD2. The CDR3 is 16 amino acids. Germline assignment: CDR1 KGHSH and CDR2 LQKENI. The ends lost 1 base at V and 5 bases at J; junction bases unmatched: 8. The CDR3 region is CASSPLAGAGDETQYF. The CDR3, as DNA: TGTGCCAGCTCACCACTAGCGGGAGCCGGAGACGAGACCCAGTACTTC. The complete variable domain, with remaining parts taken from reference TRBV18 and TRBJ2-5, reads NAGVMQNPRHLVRRRGQEARLRCSPMKGHSHVYWYRQLPEEGLKFMVYLQKENIIDESGMPKERFSAEFPKEGPSILRIQQVVRGDSAAYFCASSPLAGAGDETQYFGPGTRLLVL.

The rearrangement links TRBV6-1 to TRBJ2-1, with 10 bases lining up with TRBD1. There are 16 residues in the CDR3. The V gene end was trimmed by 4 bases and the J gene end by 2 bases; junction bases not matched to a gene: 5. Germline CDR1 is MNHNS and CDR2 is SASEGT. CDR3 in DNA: TGTGCCAGCAGTGTCGACGGGACAGGGGCCTACAATGAGCAGTTCTTC. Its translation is CASSVDGTGAYNEQFF.

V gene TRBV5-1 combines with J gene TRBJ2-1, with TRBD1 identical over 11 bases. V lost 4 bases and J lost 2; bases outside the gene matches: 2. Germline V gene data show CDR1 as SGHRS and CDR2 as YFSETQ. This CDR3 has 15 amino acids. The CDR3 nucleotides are TGCGCCAGCAGCGGACAGGGGGCAACCTACAATGAGCAGTTCTTC. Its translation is CASSGQGATYNEQFF. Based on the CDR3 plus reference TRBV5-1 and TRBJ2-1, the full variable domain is KAGVTQTPRYLIKTRGQQVTLSCSPISGHRSVSWYQQTPGQGLQFLFEYFSETQRNKGNFPGRFSGRQFSNSRSEMNVSTLELGDSALYLCASSGQGATYNEQFFGPGTRLTVL.

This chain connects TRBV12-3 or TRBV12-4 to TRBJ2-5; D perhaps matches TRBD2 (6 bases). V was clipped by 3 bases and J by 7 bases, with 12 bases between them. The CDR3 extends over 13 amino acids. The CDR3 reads CASSFSMGGTQYF. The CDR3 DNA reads TGTGCCAGCAGTTTCTCGATGGGGGGGACCCAGTACTTC.

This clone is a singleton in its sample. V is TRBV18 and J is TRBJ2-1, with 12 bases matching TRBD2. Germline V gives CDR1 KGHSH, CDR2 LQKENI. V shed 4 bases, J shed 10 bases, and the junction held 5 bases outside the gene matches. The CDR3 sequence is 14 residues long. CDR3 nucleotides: TGTGCCAGCTCACGACTAGCGGGAGTACTCGAGCAGTTCTTC. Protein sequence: CASSRLAGVLEQFF.

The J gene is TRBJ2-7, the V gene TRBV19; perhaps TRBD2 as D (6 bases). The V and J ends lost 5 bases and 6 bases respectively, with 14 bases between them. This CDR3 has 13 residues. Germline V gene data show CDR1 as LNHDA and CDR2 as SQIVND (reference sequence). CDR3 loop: CASSSGTHGEQYF. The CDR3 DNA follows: TGTGCCAGTAGTTCGGGGACTCATGGCGAGCAGTACTTC. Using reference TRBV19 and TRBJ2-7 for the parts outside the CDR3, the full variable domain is DGGITQSPKYLFRKEGQNVTLSCEQNLNHDAMYWYRQDPGQGLRLIYYSQIVNDFQKGDIAEGYSVSREKKESFPLTVTSAQKNPTAFYLCASSSGTHGEQYFGPGTRLTVT.

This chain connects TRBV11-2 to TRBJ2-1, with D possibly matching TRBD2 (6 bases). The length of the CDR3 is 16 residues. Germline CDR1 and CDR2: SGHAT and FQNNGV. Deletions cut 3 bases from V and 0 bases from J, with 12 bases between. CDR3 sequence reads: CASSFGTFSSYNEQFF. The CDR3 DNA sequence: TGTGCCAGCAGCTTCGGGACTTTCAGCTCCTACAATGAGCAGTTCTTC.

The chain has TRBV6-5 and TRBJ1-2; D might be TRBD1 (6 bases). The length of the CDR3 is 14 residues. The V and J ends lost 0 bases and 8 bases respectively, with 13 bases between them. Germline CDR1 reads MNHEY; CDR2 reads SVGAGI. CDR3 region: CASSYSGQGNGYTF. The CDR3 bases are TGTGCCAGCAGTTACTCCGGGCAGGGGAACGGCTACACCTTC.